Listed below are T cell receptor beta chains from one sample, sequenced in a study of CD8 T cells in Susac syndrome. One entry per CDR3 protein results from TCRdb running MiXCR on the immunoSEQ multiplex PCR reads. The table has a few hundred thousand distinct CDR3 sequences, about 94% seen once. Source material: CD4+ T cells from PBMCs. The receptor source for this set is a human donor with multiple sclerosis. Each CDR3 is given with its conserved first and last residue. D genes are given only for firm matches. For some rows the clone size is stated as once, few or many, or as a class when expanded; others skip it.

TRBV7-2	NA	TRBJ2-1	NA	TGTGCCAGCAGCCTATTCCCCTTAACGAGCTCCTACAATGAGCAGTTCTTC	CASSLFPLTSSYNEQFF
TRBV2	NA	TRBJ2-1	once	TGTGCCAGCGGGGGGACCAGAAGTTACAATGAGCAGTTCTTC	CASGGTRSYNEQFF
TRBV6-1	NA	TRBJ2-1	NA	TGTGCCAGCAGTGAACAGGCCCGATCGGTTAACAATGAGCAGTTCTTC	CASSEQARSVNNEQFF
TRBV7-9	NA	TRBJ2-5	NA	TGTGCCAGCAGCACCAGTCAGGGAAGGCAAGAGACCCAGTACTTC	CASSTSQGRQETQYF
TRBV5-1	NA	TRBJ2-2	NA	TGCGCCAGCTCAGTGGACAACACCGGGGAGCTGTTTTTT	CASSVDNTGELFF
TRBV29-1	TRBD1	TRBJ1-1	NA	TGCAGCGCCACGGGACAGATGAACACTGAAGCTTTCTTT	CSATGQMNTEAFF
TRBV7-9	NA	TRBJ1-1	NA	TGTGCCAGCAGCTTACTAAATGGACGGGGAGGTCACACTGAAGCTTTCTTT	CASSLLNGRGGHTEAFF
TRBV7-2	NA	TRBJ2-2	NA	TGTGCCAGCAGCCCAACCGGGACTTCCGGGGAGCTGTTTTTT	CASSPTGTSGELFF
TRBV12-3/TRBV12-4	NA	TRBJ1-1	NA	TGTGCCAGCACCAGCCTCGGGTCTGCTTTCTTT	CASTSLGSAFF
TRBV18	NA	TRBJ1-1	NA	TGTGCCAGCTCACCAAGGAGCGATTGGGGGAACACTGAAGCTTTCTTT	CASSPRSDWGNTEAFF
TRBV7-3	TRBD2	TRBJ2-2	NA	TGTGCCAGCAGCTCCCCTAGCGGCGCGAACACCGGGGAGCTGTTTTTT	CASSSPSGANTGELFF
TRBV19	NA	TRBJ1-1	NA	TGTGCCAGTAGTATATTGTCGGGCACTGAAGCTTTCTTT	CASSILSGTEAFF
TRBV6-1	NA	TRBJ2-1	NA	TGTGCCAGCAGTGAACCTTGGGGCCGCTCCTACAATGAGCAGTTCTTC	CASSEPWGRSYNEQFF
TRBV12-3/TRBV12-4	NA	TRBJ1-2	NA	TGTGCCAGCAGTTTAGAGGCATGGGGGCCCGCAGCTAACTATGGCTACACCTTC	CASSLEAWGPAANYGYTF
TRBV24-1	TRBD1	TRBJ2-2	few	TGTGCCACCAGTGGAGTTCAGGGGGCGAACACCGGGGAGCTGTTTTTT	CATSGVQGANTGELFF
TRBV9	NA	TRBJ1-4	NA	TGTGCCAGCAGCAGACAGACAACCACTAATGAAAAACTGTTTTTT	CASSRQTTTNEKLFF
TRBV3-1	NA	TRBJ1-5	once	TGTGCCAGCAGCCGTCAGGGCCAGCCCCAGCATTTT	CASSRQGQPQHF
TRBV19	TRBD2	TRBJ2-4	NA	TGTGCCAGTAGCCAGCGGGGCTGGAGAGTAATGGTCGCCAAAAACATTCAGTACTTC	CASSQRGWRVMVAKNIQYF
TRBV24-1	TRBD1	TRBJ2-1	NA	TGTGCCACCAGTGACTCCGGGACAGTTATTGACAATGAGCAGTTCTTC	CATSDSGTVIDNEQFF
TRBV20-1	TRBD1	TRBJ1-2	NA	TGCAGTGCTAGAGCAACAGTACAGGGGGCCTTGGGCTACACCTTC	CSARATVQGALGYTF
TRBV6-5	NA	TRBJ2-2	NA	TGTGCCAGCAGTTCCCCGGGCTTGAACGGGGAGCTGTTTTTT	CASSSPGLNGELFF
TRBV20-1	NA	TRBJ2-7	once	TGCAGTGCTAGAATCCCAGGGAAGTACGAGCAGTACTTC	CSARIPGKYEQYF
TRBV6-2/TRBV6-3	TRBD2	TRBJ2-5	NA	TGTGCCAGCAGTCCCGGGACTAGCGGGACTGAAGAGACCCAGTACTTC	CASSPGTSGTEETQYF
TRBV27	NA	TRBJ1-2	NA	TGTGCCAGCAGTGCTAGTCGAATGAGTCCGGAGGGGTATGGCTACACCTTC	CASSASRMSPEGYGYTF
TRBV30	NA	TRBJ1-1	NA	TGTGCCTGGAGTGTCGGGGACGGCACTGAAGCTTTCTTT	CAWSVGDGTEAFF
TRBV13	NA	TRBJ1-6	NA	TGTGCCAGCAGCTTTGGGGCGGGTTCACCCCTCCACTTT	CASSFGAGSPLHF
TRBV3-1	TRBD1	TRBJ2-1	once	TGTGCCAGCAGCCAAGATTCGGCAGGGGGTTACAATGAGCAGTTCTTC	CASSQDSAGGYNEQFF
TRBV7-6	NA	TRBJ2-5	NA	TGTGCCAGCAGCTTAAGGGTCGAGGCCCAGTACTTC	CASSLRVEAQYF
TRBV9	NA	TRBJ1-4	NA	TGTGCCAGCAGCGAACAGGGTCGAGGTGAAAAACTGTTTTTT	CASSEQGRGEKLFF
TRBV10-1	NA	TRBJ1-5	NA	TGCGCCAGCAGTGAGAGCCTAGATCAGCCCCAGCATTTT	CASSESLDQPQHF
TRBV5-1	NA	TRBJ2-1	NA	TGCGCCAGCAGCTTGAACGGCAGGGGTTACAATGAGCAGTTCTTC	CASSLNGRGYNEQFF
TRBV20-1	TRBD1	TRBJ2-2	NA	TGCAGTGCTCCGGGACAGGGGGCAGCCGGGGAGCTGTTTTTT	CSAPGQGAAGELFF
TRBV27	NA	TRBJ2-1	NA	TGTGCCAGCAGGGACGACAATGAGCAGTTCTTC	CASRDDNEQFF
TRBV7-8	TRBD1	TRBJ1-2	NA	TGTGCCAGCAGCTCCTGGACAGGGAAGGACTATGGCTACACCTTC	CASSSWTGKDYGYTF
TRBV12-3/TRBV12-4	NA	TRBJ2-1	NA	TGTGCCAGCAGTTTATCGGGGACGGGGAATGAGCAGTTCTTC	CASSLSGTGNEQFF
TRBV11-2	NA	TRBJ1-3	NA	TGTGCCAGCAGCGCCTGGGACCAGGGACGCTCCGGAAACACCATATATTTT	CASSAWDQGRSGNTIYF
TRBV29-1	TRBD1	TRBJ1-4	NA	TGCAGCGTTGGGGTAACAGGGGGCAAACATGAAAAACTGTTTTTT	CSVGVTGGKHEKLFF
TRBV12-3/TRBV12-4	NA	TRBJ2-2	NA	TGTGCCAGCACCATCAGAGGCTCCGGGGAGCTGTTTTTT	CASTIRGSGELFF
TRBV30	NA	TRBJ1-1	NA	TGTGCCTGGCTGGCCGGGACGGTGAACACTGAAGCTTTCTTT	CAWLAGTVNTEAFF
TRBV29-1	NA	TRBJ1-1	NA	TGCAGCGGCCGAACAGGGATCAACACTGAAGCTTTCTTT	CSGRTGINTEAFF
TRBV7-9	NA	TRBJ2-4	NA	TGTGCCAGCAGCCCCAAGGCGGGTGAGGTTCAGTACTTC	CASSPKAGEVQYF
TRBV5-5	NA	TRBJ1-2	NA	TGTGCCAGCAGCCGGGACTCCACAAAACTCTATGGCTACACCTTC	CASSRDSTKLYGYTF
TRBV27	NA	TRBJ1-3	NA	TGTGCCAGCAGTCCCTCTAAGGGCACGGTCGTGGGAAACACCATATATTTT	CASSPSKGTVVGNTIYF
TRBV7-2	NA	TRBJ2-1	NA	TGTGCCAGCAGCTTAGTCCCCCTAGGCGGGGTGGGTAATGAGCAGTTCTTC	CASSLVPLGGVGNEQFF
TRBV5-1	NA	TRBJ1-4	NA	TGCGCCAGCAGCTTGGAAACAGGGTCGGATGAAAAACTGTTTTTT	CASSLETGSDEKLFF
TRBV6-4	NA	TRBJ2-1	NA	TGTGCCAGCAGTGAGGGTGAGGACAGACACAATGAGCAGTTCTTC	CASSEGEDRHNEQFF
TRBV6-2/TRBV6-3	NA	TRBJ2-5	NA	TGTGCCAGCAGTTACTCTCGGACCCTGCAAGAGACCCAGTACTTC	CASSYSRTLQETQYF
TRBV27	TRBD1	TRBJ2-7	NA	TGTGCCAGCTCTATTACGGGACAGGGGAGGTACGAGCAGTACTTC	CASSITGQGRYEQYF
TRBV6-5	NA	TRBJ2-6	NA	TGTGCCAGCAGTCTTACTCAGCGGTCTGGGGCCAACGTCCTGACTTTC	CASSLTQRSGANVLTF
TRBV7-3	TRBD2	TRBJ2-3	NA	TGTGCCAGCAGCCGACTAGCGGGAGGGGGTTCTGATACGCAGTATTTT	CASSRLAGGGSDTQYF
TRBV28	TRBD1	TRBJ1-2	NA	TGTGCCAGCAGTTTATCCCCCAGGGGGCAGGTGGCTTACTATGGCTACACCTTC	CASSLSPRGQVAYYGYTF
TRBV7-6	TRBD1	TRBJ2-1	NA	TGTGCCAGCAGCCTTGGGACAGCCCACTCCTACAATGAGCAGTTCTTC	CASSLGTAHSYNEQFF
TRBV6-5	TRBD1	TRBJ1-2	NA	TGTGCCAGCAGCCGGGACAGGGTTATGGGTGGCTACACCTTC	CASSRDRVMGGYTF
TRBV10-3	NA	TRBJ1-6	NA	TGTGCCATCTCTGAGGTGGCAGGGTCGAATTCACCCCTCCACTTT	CAISEVAGSNSPLHF
TRBV9	NA	TRBJ1-1	NA	TGTGCCAGCAGTAACCCTCCGCAGGGGTCCTATTACACTGAAGCTTTCTTT	CASSNPPQGSYYTEAFF
TRBV20-1	TRBD1	TRBJ1-1	NA	TGCAGTGCTAGAGATCGGAACAGGGGGTTCGCTGAAGTTTTCTTT	CSARDRNRGFAEVFF
TRBV20-1	NA	TRBJ2-1	NA	TGCAGTGCTAGACGGCGGGAAGGCTACAATGAGCAGTTCTTC	CSARRREGYNEQFF
TRBV12-3/TRBV12-4	NA	TRBJ2-1	NA	TGTGCCAGCAGTCTCCCGCCCTACGGCAATGAGCAGTTCTTC	CASSLPPYGNEQFF
TRBV11-2	NA	TRBJ2-7	NA	TGTGCCAGCAGCTTATTAGGGGGGGCCATTCGGTACGAGCAGTACTTC	CASSLLGGAIRYEQYF
TRBV29-1	NA	TRBJ1-5	few	TGCAGCGTTGGGGGGGGCAATCAGCCCCAGCATTTT	CSVGGGNQPQHF